One and the same sample provided the 14 T cell receptor beta chains below, sequenced in a study of blood T cell repertoires in COVID-19. Only in-frame clones appear in the TCRdb table, and some are missing; sequencing was by immunoSEQ multiplex PCR. The sample includes approximately 240,000 clones, roughly 80% seen only once; the top ten take around 6.5%. Material for sequencing was peripheral blood. The receptors were sampled from a woman in her sixties or seventies with active or convalescent COVID-19.

V is TRBV7-2 and J is TRBJ2-2; D might be TRBD1 (5 bases). CDR1 and CDR2 (germline): SGHTA, FQGNSA. CDR3 length: 13 residues. V was trimmed by 4 bases and J by 7 bases, leaving 10 bases between them. CDR3 loop: CASSSGYSGELFF. In DNA, the CDR3 is TGTGCCAGCAGCTCAGGGTACAGCGGGGAGCTGTTTTTT.

The rearrangement uses TRBV15 and TRBJ2-7, with D maybe TRBD2 (5 bases). Between the trimmed V and J ends, which lost 5 bases and 2 bases, there was a span of 10 bases. This CDR3 has 13 amino acids. Germline-derived CDR1 and CDR2 are LNHNV and YYDKDF (reference sequence). CDR3 sequence reads: CATSLATAYEQYV. The CDR3 DNA is TGTGCCACCAGCTTAGCGACCGCCTACGAGCAGTACGTC.

V usage is TRBV7-9 and J usage is TRBJ1-1; weak D call: TRBD1 (5 bases). The V end was cut by 5 bases, the J end by 1 base, with 11 bases between. The CDR3 consists of 14 residues. Germline V lookup: CDR1 SEHNR, CDR2 FQNEAQ (reference sequence). This CDR3 reads CASSLTDRNTEAFF. The CDR3 DNA follows: TGTGCCAGCAGCCTAACAGACAGGAACACTGAAGCTTTCTTT.

The rearrangement links TRBV4-2 to TRBJ1-5; D is perhaps TRBD1 (6 bases). This CDR3 is built from 15 residues. V lost 0 bases and J lost 3, with 9 bases in between. Germline CDR1 and CDR2: LGHNA and YNFKEQ. The CDR3 sequence: CASSQETGINQPQHF. The CDR3, as DNA: TGTGCCAGCAGCCAAGAGACAGGTATCAATCAGCCCCAGCATTTT.

The chain uses TRBV5-1 and TRBJ1-4; no firm D call. The germline V and J ends were trimmed by 4 bases and 7 bases, with 11 bases remaining between them. The CDR3 loop spans 13 amino acids. Germline CDR1 reads SGHRS; CDR2 reads YFSETQ. CDR3 DNA sequence: TGCGCCAGCAGCCCCTCCGGGGTTGAAAAACTGTTTTTT. This encodes CASSPSGVEKLFF.

This sequence joins TRBV5-1 and TRBJ1-3; unclear D gene. Germline V gives CDR1 SGHRS, CDR2 YFSETQ. Trimming removed 1 base from V and 0 bases from J, with 11 bases in between. This CDR3 is 16 amino acids long. The CDR3 nucleotides read TGCGCCAGCAGCTTGCCCATCGCCGGCTCTGGAAACACCATATATTTT. Translated: CASSLPIAGSGNTIYF.

V gene TRBV5-1 combines with J gene TRBJ2-6; perhaps TRBD2 as D (5 bases). The germline CDR1 and CDR2 sequences are SGHRS and YFSETQ. V was cut by 0 bases and J by 3 bases, with 10 bases left in between. This CDR3 has 16 amino acids. In nucleotides, the CDR3 is TGCGCCAGCAGCTTGGTGCCCGGGGATGGGGCCAACGTCCTGACTTTC. Translation gives CASSLVPGDGANVLTF. The variable domain in full, with the rest retrieved from reference TRBV5-1 and TRBJ2-6, is KAGVTQTPRYLIKTRGQQVTLSCSPISGHRSVSWYQQTPGQGLQFLFEYFSETQRNKGNFPGRFSGRQFSNSRSEMNVSTLELGDSALYLCASSLVPGDGANVLTFGAGSRLTVL.

This clone was detected once. The V gene is TRBV6-5, the J gene TRBJ1-1; no firm D call. From germline, CDR1 is MNHEY and CDR2 SVGAGI. This CDR3 has 13 amino acids. V lost 9 bases and J lost 10, with 21 bases in between. The CDR3 sequence: CASRVPGSGSAFF. The CDR3 coding sequence is TGTGCCAGTAGAGTCCCGGGATCCGGATCAGCTTTCTTT.

The rearrangement joins TRBV3-1 (or the pseudogene TRBV3-2) to TRBJ2-2, with TRBD2 matching over 9 bases. Germline V lookup: CDR1 LGHDT, CDR2 YNNKEL (reference sequence). Trimming at V came to 4 bases and at J to 6 bases, leaving 3 bases not matched to a gene. The CDR3 is 14 residues long. The CDR3, as DNA: TGTGCCAGCAGCCTTAGCGGGAGTTCCGGGGAGCTGTTTTTT. It specifies CASSLSGSSGELFF.

The gene calls are TRBV11-2 and TRBJ1-1, with D possibly being TRBD1 (6 bases). The CDR3 covers 14 residues. Trimming took 1 base from V and 0 from J, leaving 6 bases between them. Germline V CDR1 and CDR2: SGHAT, FQNNGV. The CDR3 reads CASSLGTVNTEAFF. CDR3 DNA: TGTGCCAGCAGCTTAGGGACAGTGAACACTGAAGCTTTCTTT. The variable domain in full, with the rest retrieved from reference TRBV11-2 and TRBJ1-1, is EAGVAQSPRYKIIEKRQSVAFWCNPISGHATLYWYQQILGQGPKLLIQFQNNGVVDDSQLPKDRFSAERLKGVDSTLKIQPAKLEDSAVYLCASSLGTVNTEAFFGQGTRLTVV.

This chain uses TRBV6-5 with TRBJ2-7; D is perhaps TRBD2 (7 bases). V lost 7 bases, J lost 3 bases, and 13 bases lay in between. Germline-derived CDR1 and CDR2 are MNHEY and SVGAGI. The CDR3 contains 13 residues. The CDR3 DNA is TGTGCCAGCAAGGGGGGGACGCACTACGAGCAGTACGTC. As protein: CASKGGTHYEQYV.

The V and J genes are TRBV7-9 and TRBJ1-4, with unresolved D. The CDR3 is made up of 14 amino acids. The germline V gene has CDR1 SEHNR and CDR2 FQNEAQ (reference sequence). The germline V and J ends were trimmed by 5 bases and 5 bases, with 12 bases remaining between them. The CDR3 loop reads CASSLEQLNEKLFF. In nucleotides, the CDR3 is TGTGCCAGCAGCCTGGAGCAGTTGAATGAAAAACTGTTTTTT.

The J gene is TRBJ2-1, the V gene TRBV3-1 (or the pseudogene TRBV3-2); 12 bases match TRBD2. The CDR3 length is 15 residues. J gave up 9 bases and V 5 bases, and 8 bases lay outside the gene matches. Germline V gives CDR1 LGHDT, CDR2 YNNKEL (reference sequence). The CDR3 protein is CASSSLAGGVSEQFF. CDR3 DNA sequence: TGTGCCAGCAGCTCCCTAGCGGGGGGGGTTAGTGAGCAGTTCTTC.

In DNA, the CDR3 is TGTGCCAGCAGCAATACCGGGACTAGCACCGAGCAGTACTTC. This sequence encodes CASSNTGTSTEQYF. V and J are TRBV5-5 and TRBJ2-7; the match to TRBD2 covers 9 bases. With 4 bases clipped from V and 6 bases from J, the junction kept 8 bases outside the gene matches. CDR1 and CDR2 from the germline V gene are SGHKS and YYEKEE (reference sequence). The CDR3 consists of 14 residues.